The rows below give T cell receptor beta chains drawn from one sample of a study of tumor-infiltrating lymphocytes in primary liver carcinoma. One entry per CDR3 protein results from TCRdb running MiXCR on the multiplex PCR reads. The top ten hold around 27% of the sample, which has some 95,000 distinct CDR3 sequences, approximately 72% seen once. Sequenced input: tumor-adjacent normal liver tissue. These receptors all stem from a man aged 40-55 years with primary liver carcinoma and hepatitis B virus infection. Both conserved end residues are trimmed from each CDR3.

v_gene | CDR3aa
TRBV11-2 | ASSLGMNTEELL
TRBV29-1 | SAAPRTSGSGRYGQY
TRBV10-3 | VISERELTNSEQY
TRBV25-1 | ASSELVGEQY
TRBV11-2 | TSSLGVGVHYEQF
TRBV7-2 | ASSLFRAGNQPQH
TRBV7-8 | ASSPRVQSTDTQY
TRBV20-1 | SARIDGSFSEAF
TRBV5-6 | ASRSARGEQY
TRBV5-4 | VSSSGTGIAYNEQL
TRBV11-2 | VSSLFGDPGNTIY
TRBV29-1 | SIGANSYEQY
TRBV11-2 | TSSLVSGSSLQETQY
TRBV11-2 | ASSIDLPGQGSYEQY
TRBV5-4 | ASSSASTVGTEAF
TRBV11-2 | VSSLDPSRYEQY
TRBV12-5 | ASGPPGAASTGEMF
TRBV4-1 | ASSVRAPDTQY
TRBV11-2 | ASGLPVGISFEQY
TRBV29-1 | SVEEVAGGGYEQY
TRBV28 | ASSLTPDTGNEQF
TRBV29-1 | SVEDAAGVPGELF
TRBV11-2 | TSSLVALTGTGELF
TRBV11-2 | VSSLEGGTEAF
TRBV11-2 | ASSLEGYYGYT
TRBV5-4 | ASSLGVGQGRRNEQF
TRBV6-6 | ASSWNARNSYNEQF
TRBV12-3/TRBV12-4 | ASSLAPGEDTQY
TRBV6-1 | ASSEAPGEQY
TRBV6-5 | TSSQVGGFNEQL
TRBV5-4 | ASSLGQELNTEAF
TRBV6-6 | ASSSLISEDPYEQY
TRBV6-2/TRBV6-3 | VSSYSTSSNNEQF
TRBV6-1 | ASSAIRRENTGELF
TRBV4-2 | ASSQEYTGELF
TRBV4-1 | ASNPSIGGTIGDTRY
TRBV6-5 | ATSIWAGGPYEQH
TRBV12-2 | ASRFGTSGILETQY
TRBV6-5 | ADRTGGFNQPQH
TRBV13 | ASSFTTTGSCF
TRBV29-1 | SGLPGQGVDEQF
TRBV11-3 | ASSEAGVQETQY
TRBV11-2 | ASSLEVETEQL
TRBV7-8 | ASSSGYRDRDQY
TRBV29-1 | IVTSGGEAL
TRBV29-1 | SVAIISGQPGEQY
TRBV11-1 | ASSLGTSTQTDTQY
TRBV6-5 | TSSLWTGMKAGVNVLT
TRBV11-2 | AISRAGGHINQPQH
TRBV10-1 | ASSESSGITGELF
TRBV11-2 | ASSSFSGRAEMNTGELF
TRBV6-2/TRBV6-3 | ASSSVGAHEQY
TRBV4-1 | ASSQRTGDQETQY
TRBV11-1 | VSSLVQGFTGELF
TRBV11-3 | ASSRGGQGEADTQY
TRBV7-8 | ASSLVRAQPQH